The clone carrying this T cell receptor beta chain was observed once. The data stem from a study of response to subunit inactivated influenza vaccine. One entry per CDR3 protein results from TCRdb running MiXCR on the RT-PCR reads. The sample consists of around 650,000 distinct CDR3 sequences, about a sixth of them appearing once. The CDR3 is 15 amino acids. CDR1 is KGHSY and CDR2 is FQNENV in the germline V gene. The V gene end was trimmed by 3 bases and the J gene end by 8 bases; junction bases not matched to a gene: 8. This chain uses TRBV16 with TRBJ1-2; TRBD1 agrees at 11 bases. This TCR was sampled from a man aged 50-60 years who received an inactivated influenza vaccine. The specimen comprised PBMCs from blood, sampled roughly 12 days after vaccination. The CDR3 DNA is TGTGCCAGCAGCCATTCCTTAGGACAGGGGGCCGGCTACACCTTC. Translation: CASSHSLGQGAGYTF. The variable domain in full, completed from reference TRBV16 and TRBJ1-2, reads GEEVAQTPKHLVRGEGQKAKLYCAPIKGHSYVFWYQQVLKNEFKFLISFQNENVFDETGMPKERFSAKCLPNSPCSLEIQATKLEDSAVYFCASSHSLGQGAGYTFGSGTRLTVV.